Included here is one TCR beta chain sequence, with context. The antigen remains unidentified. This record comes from a study of monozygotic twins with inflammatory bowel disease. Study observations and caveats: TCRbeta diversity (inverse Simpson) was lower in IBD patients than in healthy co-twins.

For every sample, eight separate reactions were used to make cDNA. During cDNA synthesis, UMIs that each contained a 6-nucleotide sample barcode were added by means of template switching. TCRdb reprocessed the 5' RACE reads and reports one entry per CDR3 protein, with no DNA. This sample's table has some 170,000 distinct CDR3 sequences. Germline-derived CDR1 and CDR2 are MRHNA and SNTAGT. CDR3 length: 13 residues. The gene calls are TRBV6-4 and TRBJ1-1; TCRdb lists TRBD1, though no DNA is available to test this call. The sequenced material came from blood. The sequence came from a human donor with ulcerative colitis or Crohn's disease, or a healthy co-twin of an affected twin (not recorded which). The CDR3 reads CASSPRENTEAFF.